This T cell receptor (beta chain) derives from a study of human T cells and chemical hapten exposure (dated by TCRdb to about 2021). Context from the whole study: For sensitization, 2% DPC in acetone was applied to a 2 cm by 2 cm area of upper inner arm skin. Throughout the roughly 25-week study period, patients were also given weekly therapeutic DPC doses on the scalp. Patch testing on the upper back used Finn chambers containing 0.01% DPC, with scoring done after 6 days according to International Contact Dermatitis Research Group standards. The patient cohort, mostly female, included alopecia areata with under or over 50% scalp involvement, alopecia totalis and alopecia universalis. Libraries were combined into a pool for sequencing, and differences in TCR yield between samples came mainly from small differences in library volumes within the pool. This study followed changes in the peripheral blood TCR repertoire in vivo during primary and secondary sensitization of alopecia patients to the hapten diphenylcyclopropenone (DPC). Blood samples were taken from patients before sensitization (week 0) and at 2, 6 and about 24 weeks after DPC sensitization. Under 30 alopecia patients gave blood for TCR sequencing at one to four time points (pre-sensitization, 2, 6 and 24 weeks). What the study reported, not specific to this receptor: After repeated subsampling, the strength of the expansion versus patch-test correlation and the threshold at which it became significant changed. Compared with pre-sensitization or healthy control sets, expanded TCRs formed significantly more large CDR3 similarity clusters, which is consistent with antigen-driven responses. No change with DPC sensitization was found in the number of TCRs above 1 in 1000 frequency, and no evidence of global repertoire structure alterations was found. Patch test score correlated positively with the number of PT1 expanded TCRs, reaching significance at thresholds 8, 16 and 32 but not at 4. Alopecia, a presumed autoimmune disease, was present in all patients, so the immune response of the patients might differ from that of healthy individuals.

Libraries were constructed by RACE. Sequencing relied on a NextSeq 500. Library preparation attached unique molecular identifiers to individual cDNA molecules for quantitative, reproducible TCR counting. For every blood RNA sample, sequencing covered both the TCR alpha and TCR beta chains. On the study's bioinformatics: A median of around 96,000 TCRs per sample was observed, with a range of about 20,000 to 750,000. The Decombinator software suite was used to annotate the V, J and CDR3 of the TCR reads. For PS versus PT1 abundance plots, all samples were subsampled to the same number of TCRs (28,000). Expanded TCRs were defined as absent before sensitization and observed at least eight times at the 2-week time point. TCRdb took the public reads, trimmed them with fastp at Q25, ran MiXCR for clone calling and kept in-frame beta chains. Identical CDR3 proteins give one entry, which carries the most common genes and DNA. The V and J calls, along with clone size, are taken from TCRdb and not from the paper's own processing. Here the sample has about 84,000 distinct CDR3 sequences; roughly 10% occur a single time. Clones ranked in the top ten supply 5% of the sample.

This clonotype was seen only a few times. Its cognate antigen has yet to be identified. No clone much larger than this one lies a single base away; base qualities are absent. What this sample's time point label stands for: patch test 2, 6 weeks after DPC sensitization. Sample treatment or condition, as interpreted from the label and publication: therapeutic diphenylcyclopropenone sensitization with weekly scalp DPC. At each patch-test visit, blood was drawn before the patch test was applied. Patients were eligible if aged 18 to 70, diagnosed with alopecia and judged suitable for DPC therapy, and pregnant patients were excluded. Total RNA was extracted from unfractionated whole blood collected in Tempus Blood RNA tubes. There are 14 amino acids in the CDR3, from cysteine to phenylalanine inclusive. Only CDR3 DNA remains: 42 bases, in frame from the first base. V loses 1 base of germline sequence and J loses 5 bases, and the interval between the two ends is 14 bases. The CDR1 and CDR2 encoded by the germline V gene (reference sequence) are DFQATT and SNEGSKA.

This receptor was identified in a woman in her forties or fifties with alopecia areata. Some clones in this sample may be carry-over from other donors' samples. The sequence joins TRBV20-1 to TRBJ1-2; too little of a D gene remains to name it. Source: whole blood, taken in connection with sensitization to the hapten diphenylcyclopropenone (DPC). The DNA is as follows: TGCAGTGCTAGAGTAAACGACGGAGGGTATGGCTACACCTTC. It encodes CSARVNDGGYGYTF.